This TCR beta chain was captured in a study of blood T cell repertoires in COVID-19. Study-wide context: Samples came from the United States, Italy and Spain, spanning acute and convalescent COVID-19. Nucleic acid was either cDNA or gDNA, and it came from T cells, B-cell-depleted T cells, or PBMCs.

V shed 6 bases and J shed 9 bases, with 20 bases lying between them. CDR3 length equals 14 residues. As originally analysed: Amplification from reference gene primers served as the basis for estimated nucleated cell counts. Assay: immunoSEQ multiplex PCR; the TCRdb copy retains only in-frame clones and omits some. The V and J calls and clone size were taken over from that table, and D and trimming were inferred from the DNA. The profile shows about 120,000 clones, about 80% of them singletons. The source is a woman between 45 and 60 years old with acute or convalescent COVID-19. The genes are TRBV23-1 and TRBJ1-1; possible D gene TRBD1, 6 bases. TRBV23-1 is recorded as an ORF, its role being uncertain. The specimen sequenced was peripheral blood. The CDR3 bases are TGCGCCAGCAGACGGTTAAAAGGCAGGGACAAAGCTTTCTTT. Its translation: CASRRLKGRDKAFF.